This T cell receptor beta chain was obtained from a study of preoperative IRX-2 immunotherapy in early breast cancer. As for treatment: preoperative locoregional IRX-2 cytokine immunotherapy. This clone was detected a few times. TCRdb keeps only in-frame clones here, not all; method: immunoSEQ multiplex PCR. The sample shows roughly 42,000 clones, approximately 77% of them seen only once. The V gene lost 3 bases and the J gene lost 1 base, with 4 bases spanning the gap. The CDR3 spans 12 residues. Germline CDR1 is KGHSH and CDR2 is LQKENI. The receptor's source is a human donor with breast cancer. Sequences were derived from tumor tissue, sampled after IRX-2 immunotherapy. V is TRBV18 and J is TRBJ2-7; no clear D gene. CDR3 DNA sequence: TGTGCCAGCTCACCCGAATCCTACGAGCAGTACTTC. Translation: CASSPESYEQYF.